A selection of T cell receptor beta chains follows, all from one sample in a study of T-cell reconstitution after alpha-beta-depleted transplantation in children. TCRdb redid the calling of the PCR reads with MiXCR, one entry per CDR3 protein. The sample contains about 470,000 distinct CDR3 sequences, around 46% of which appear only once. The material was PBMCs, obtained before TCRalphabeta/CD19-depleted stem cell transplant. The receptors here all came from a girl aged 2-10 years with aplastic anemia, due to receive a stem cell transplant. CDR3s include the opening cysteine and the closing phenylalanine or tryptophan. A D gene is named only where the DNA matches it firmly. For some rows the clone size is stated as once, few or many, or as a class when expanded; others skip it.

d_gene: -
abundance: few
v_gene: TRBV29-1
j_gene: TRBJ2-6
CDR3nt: TGCAGCGTGCCGAAGGGGGGGGCAGGTGGGGCCAACGTCCTGACTTTC
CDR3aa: CSVPKGGAGGANVLTF

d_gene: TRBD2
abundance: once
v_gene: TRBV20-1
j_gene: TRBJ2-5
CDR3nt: TGCAGTGCCGGGGCCCGGACCCAGCGGGGTTACCAAGAGACCCAGTACTTC
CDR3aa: CSAGARTQRGYQETQYF

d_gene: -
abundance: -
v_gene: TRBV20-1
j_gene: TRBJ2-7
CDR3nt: TGCAGTGCTAGAGTTGCCCCTCTCTACGAGCAGTACTTC
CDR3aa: CSARVAPLYEQYF

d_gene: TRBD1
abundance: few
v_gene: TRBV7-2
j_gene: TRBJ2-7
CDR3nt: TGTGCCAGCAGCCGGGACAGGGGAGGTTCCTACGAGCAGTACTTC
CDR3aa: CASSRDRGGSYEQYF

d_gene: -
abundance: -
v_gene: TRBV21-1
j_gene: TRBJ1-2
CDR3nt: TGTGCCAGCAGCCCTCGGACGGAGCGCTATGGCTACACCTTC
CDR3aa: CASSPRTERYGYTF

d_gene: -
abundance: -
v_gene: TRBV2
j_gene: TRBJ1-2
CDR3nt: TGTGCCAGCAGGGCCAATGGGGGCGCAGATGGCTACACCTTC
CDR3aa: CASRANGGADGYTF

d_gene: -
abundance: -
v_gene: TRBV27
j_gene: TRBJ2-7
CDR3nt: TGTGCCAGCAGTTTCGGACCTTTTACCTACGAGCAGTACTTC
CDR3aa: CASSFGPFTYEQYF

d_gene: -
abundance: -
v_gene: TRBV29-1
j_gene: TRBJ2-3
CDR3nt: TGCAGCGTTGACGGCTCACTTAGCACAGATACGCAGTATTTT
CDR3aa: CSVDGSLSTDTQYF

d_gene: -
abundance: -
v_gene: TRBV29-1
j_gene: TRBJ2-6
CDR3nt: TGCAGCGTTGACAGCCCCTCTGGGGCCAACGTCCTGACTTTC
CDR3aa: CSVDSPSGANVLTF

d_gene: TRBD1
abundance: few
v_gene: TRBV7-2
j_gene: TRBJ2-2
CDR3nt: TGTGCCAGCAGCGGGACAGGGCACACCGGGGAGCTGTTTTTT
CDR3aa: CASSGTGHTGELFF

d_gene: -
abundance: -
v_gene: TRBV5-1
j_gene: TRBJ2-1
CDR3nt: TGCGCCAGCACCTCGGACTTAACCTACAATGAGCAGTTCTTC
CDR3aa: CASTSDLTYNEQFF

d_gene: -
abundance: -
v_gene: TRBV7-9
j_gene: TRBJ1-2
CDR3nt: TGTGCCACGGAACGAGGCGGGACGGTCAACTATGGCTACACCTTC
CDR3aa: CATERGGTVNYGYTF

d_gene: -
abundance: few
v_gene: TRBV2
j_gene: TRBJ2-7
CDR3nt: TGTGCCAGCGCAGTCCACGAGCAGTACTTC
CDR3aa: CASAVHEQYF

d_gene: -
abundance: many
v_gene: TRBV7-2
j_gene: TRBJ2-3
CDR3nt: TGTGCCAGCAGCTCCTCTCCCGGTGATACGCAGTATTTT
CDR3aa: CASSSSPGDTQYF

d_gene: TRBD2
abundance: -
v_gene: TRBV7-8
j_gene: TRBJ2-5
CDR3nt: TGTGCCAGCAGCTCCCTAGCGGGGAGTATCGCAGAGACCCAGTACTTC
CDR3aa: CASSSLAGSIAETQYF

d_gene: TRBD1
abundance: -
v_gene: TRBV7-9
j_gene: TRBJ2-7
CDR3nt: TGTGCCAGCAGCCACCCGGAGGGACAGGGGTGGCACGAGCAGTACTTC
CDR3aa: CASSHPEGQGWHEQYF

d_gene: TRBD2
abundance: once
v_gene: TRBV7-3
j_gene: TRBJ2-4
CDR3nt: TGTGCCAGTAGCTTAACGACTAGCGGGATTGACATTCAGAACTTC
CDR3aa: CASSLTTSGIDIQNF

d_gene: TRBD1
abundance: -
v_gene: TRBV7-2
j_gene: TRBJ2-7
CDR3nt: TGTGCCAGCAATGATCCGGGACAGGCCTACGAGCAGTACTTC
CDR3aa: CASNDPGQAYEQYF

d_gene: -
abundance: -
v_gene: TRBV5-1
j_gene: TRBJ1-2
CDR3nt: TGCGCCAGCAGCCCCTCAAGCAGGGGAAACTATGGCTACACCTTC
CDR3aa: CASSPSSRGNYGYTF

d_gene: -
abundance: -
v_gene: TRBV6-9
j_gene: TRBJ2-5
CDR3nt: TGTGCCAGCAGAACAGAGACCCAGTACTTC
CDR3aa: CASRTETQYF

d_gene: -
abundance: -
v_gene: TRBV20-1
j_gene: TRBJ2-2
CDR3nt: TGCAGTGCCATCGACGGACCCGGGGAGCTGTTTTTT
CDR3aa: CSAIDGPGELFF

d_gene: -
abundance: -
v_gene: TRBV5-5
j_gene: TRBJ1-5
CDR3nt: TGTGCCAGCAGCTTGAGCGGGCAGAAGAATCAGCCCCAGCATTTT
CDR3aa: CASSLSGQKNQPQHF

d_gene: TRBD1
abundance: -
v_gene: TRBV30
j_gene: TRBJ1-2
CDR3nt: TGTGCCTGGAGTGCCTTTAGGACAGGAGGGGACTATGGCTACACCTTC
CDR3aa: CAWSAFRTGGDYGYTF

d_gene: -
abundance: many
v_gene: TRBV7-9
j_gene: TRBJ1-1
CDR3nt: TGTGCCAGCAGCTCCGATAGTGGGGACACTGAAGCTTTCTTT
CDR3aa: CASSSDSGDTEAFF

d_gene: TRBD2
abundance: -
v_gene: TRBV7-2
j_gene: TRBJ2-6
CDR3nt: TGTGCCAGCAGCTTAGCGGGAGGGAACTCTGGGGCCAACGTCCTGACTTTC
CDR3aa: CASSLAGGNSGANVLTF

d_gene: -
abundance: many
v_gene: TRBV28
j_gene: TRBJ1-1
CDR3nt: TGTGCCAGCAGTTTACAGAGATCTTGGGGGACTGAAGCTTTCTTT
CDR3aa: CASSLQRSWGTEAFF

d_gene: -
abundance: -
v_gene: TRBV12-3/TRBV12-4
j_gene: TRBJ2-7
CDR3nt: TGTGCCAGCAGGCAAGATTACAGGGCCGTAAGCGACGAGCAGTACTTC
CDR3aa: CASRQDYRAVSDEQYF

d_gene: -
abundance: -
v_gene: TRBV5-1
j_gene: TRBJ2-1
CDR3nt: TGCGCCAGCAGTGGCGAAGGCCTTCGAAGCTCCTACAATGAGCAGTTCTTC
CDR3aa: CASSGEGLRSSYNEQFF

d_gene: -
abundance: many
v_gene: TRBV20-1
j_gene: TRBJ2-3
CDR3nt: TGCAGTGCTAAGATGGGGGGCGCAGATACGCAGTATTTT
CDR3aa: CSAKMGGADTQYF

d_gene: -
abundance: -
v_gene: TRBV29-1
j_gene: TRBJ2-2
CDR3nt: TGCAGCGTCCAAGGGCCGGGGGTCGGGGAGCTGTTTTTT
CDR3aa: CSVQGPGVGELFF

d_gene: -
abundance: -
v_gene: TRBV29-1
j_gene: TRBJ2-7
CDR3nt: TGCAGCGTTGAAGACGAAACCGGGACGGGACACTACGAGCAGTACTTC
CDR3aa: CSVEDETGTGHYEQYF

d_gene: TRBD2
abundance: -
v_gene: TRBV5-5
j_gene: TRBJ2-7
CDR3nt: TGTGCCAGCAGCCAATCTAGCGGGAGGACTTACGAGCAGTACTTC
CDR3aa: CASSQSSGRTYEQYF

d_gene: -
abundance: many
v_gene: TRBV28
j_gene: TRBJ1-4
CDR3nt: TGTGCCAGCAGTGTAGGGGGGGCTAATGAAAAACTGTTTTTT
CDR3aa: CASSVGGANEKLFF

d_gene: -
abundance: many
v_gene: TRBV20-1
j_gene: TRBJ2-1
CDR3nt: TGCAGTGCGGAGCGAGGCTACAATGAGCAGTTCTTC
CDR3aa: CSAERGYNEQFF

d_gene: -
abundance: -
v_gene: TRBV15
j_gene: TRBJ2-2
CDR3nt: TGTGCCACCAGCAGTTGGGGCAGGGAGGTATATCAGGCGAACGCCGGGGAGCTGTTTTTT
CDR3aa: CATSSWGREVYQANAGELFF

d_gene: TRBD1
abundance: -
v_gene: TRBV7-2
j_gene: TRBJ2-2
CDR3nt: TGTGCCAGCAGCGTAGACAGGGTGTCCGGGGAGCTGTTTTTT
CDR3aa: CASSVDRVSGELFF

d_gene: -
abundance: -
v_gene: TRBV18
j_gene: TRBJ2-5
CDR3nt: TGTGCCAGCTCACCCAGCGGATGGTACCAAGAGACCCAGTACTTC
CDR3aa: CASSPSGWYQETQYF

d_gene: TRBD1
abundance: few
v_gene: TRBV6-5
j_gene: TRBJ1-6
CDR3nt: TGTGCCAGCAGTTACGGACAGGTTAATTCACCCCTCCACTTT
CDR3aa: CASSYGQVNSPLHF

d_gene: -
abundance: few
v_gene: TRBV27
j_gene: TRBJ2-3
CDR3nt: TGTGCCAGCACCCCCCAGACAGTTCTTGGCACAGATACGCAGTATTTT
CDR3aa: CASTPQTVLGTDTQYF

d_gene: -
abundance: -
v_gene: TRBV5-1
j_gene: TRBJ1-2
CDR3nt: TGCGCCAGCAGCCCGAGGACGGAACCCTGGATTGTGCATGGCTACACCTTC
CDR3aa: CASSPRTEPWIVHGYTF

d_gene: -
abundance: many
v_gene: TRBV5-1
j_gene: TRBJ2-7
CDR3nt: TGCGCCAGCAGCTTACGGACACTCGACGAGCAGTACTTC
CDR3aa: CASSLRTLDEQYF